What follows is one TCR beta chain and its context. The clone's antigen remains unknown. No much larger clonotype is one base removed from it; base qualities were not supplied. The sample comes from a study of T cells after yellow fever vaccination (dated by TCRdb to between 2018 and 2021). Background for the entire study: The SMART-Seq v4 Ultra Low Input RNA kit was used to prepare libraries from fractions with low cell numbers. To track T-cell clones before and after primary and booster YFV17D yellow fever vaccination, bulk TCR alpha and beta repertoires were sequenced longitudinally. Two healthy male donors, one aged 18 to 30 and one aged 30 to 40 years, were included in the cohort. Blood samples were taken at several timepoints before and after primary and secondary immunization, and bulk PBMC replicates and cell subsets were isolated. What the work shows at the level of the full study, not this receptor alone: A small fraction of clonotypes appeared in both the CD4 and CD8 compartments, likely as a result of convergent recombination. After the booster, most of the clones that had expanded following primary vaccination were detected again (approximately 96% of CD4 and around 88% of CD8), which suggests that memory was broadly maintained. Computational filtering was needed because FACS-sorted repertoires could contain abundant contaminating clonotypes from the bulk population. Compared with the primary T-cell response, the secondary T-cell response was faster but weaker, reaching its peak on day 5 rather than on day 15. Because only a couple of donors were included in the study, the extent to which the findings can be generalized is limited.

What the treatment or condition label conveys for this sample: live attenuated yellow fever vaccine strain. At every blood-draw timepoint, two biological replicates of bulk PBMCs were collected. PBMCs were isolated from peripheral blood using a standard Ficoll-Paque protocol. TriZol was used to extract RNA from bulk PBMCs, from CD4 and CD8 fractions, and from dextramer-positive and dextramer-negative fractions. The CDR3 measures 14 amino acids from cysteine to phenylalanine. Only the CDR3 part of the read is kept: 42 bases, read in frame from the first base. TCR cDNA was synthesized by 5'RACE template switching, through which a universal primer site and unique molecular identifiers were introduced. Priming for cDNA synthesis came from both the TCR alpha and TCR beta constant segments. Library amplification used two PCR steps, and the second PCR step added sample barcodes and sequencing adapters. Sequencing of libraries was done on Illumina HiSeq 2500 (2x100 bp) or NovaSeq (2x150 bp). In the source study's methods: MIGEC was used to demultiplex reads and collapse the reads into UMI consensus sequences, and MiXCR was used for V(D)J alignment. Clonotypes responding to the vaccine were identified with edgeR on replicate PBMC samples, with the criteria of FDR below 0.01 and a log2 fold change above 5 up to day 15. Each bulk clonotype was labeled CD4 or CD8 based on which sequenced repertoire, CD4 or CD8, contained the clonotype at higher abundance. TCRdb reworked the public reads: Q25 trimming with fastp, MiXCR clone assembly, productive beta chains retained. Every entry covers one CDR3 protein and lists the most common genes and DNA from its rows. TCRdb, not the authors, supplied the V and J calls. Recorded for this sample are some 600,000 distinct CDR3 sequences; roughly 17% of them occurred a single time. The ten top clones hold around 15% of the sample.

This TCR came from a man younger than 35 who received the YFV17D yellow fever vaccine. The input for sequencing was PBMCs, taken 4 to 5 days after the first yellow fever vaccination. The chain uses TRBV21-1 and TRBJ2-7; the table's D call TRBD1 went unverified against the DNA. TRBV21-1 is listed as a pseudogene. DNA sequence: TGTGCCACCTCGACCGGGACGGTAGGCTACGAGCAGTACTTC. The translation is CATSTGTVGYEQYF.